These 22 T cell receptor beta chains originate from one sample sequenced in a study. TCRdb fed the RT-PCR reads into MiXCR, producing one record per CDR3 protein. The data show more than 550,000 distinct CDR3 sequences, 11% to 15% seen once. The sample consisted of memory CD4+ T cells from blood. Every receptor here comes from a female donor in good health, serving as a healthy control.

This clonotype was observed many times. This chain uses TRBV7-2 with TRBJ2-7; D is unclear. The CDR3 runs to 13 residues. Germline values: CDR1 SGHTA, CDR2 FQGNSA. V lost 7 bases, J lost 2 bases, and 12 bases lay in between. In nucleotides, the CDR3 is TGTGCCAGCAATCCGGACCCGACCTACGAGCAGTACTTC. Encoded protein: CASNPDPTYEQYF.

This clonotype has a single count. V is TRBV19 and J is TRBJ1-1; the D is unclear. This CDR3 is 15 amino acids long. Trimming stripped 5 bases from V and 4 bases from J, with 17 bases between. CDR1 and CDR2 (germline): LNHDA, SQIVND (reference sequence). CDR3 protein: CASSSPRIGSTEAFF. CDR3 sequence (DNA): TGTGCCAGTAGTTCCCCCCGTATCGGGAGCACTGAAGCTTTCTTT.

The sample holds a few counts of this clonotype. Here the CDR3 reads CAWDSFQETQYF. CDR3 in DNA: TGTGCCTGGGACAGTTTCCAAGAGACCCAGTACTTC. The V call is TRBV30, the J call TRBJ2-5; possible D gene TRBD1, 5 bases. V was trimmed by 5 bases and J by 1 base, leaving 8 bases between them. Germline CDR1 GTSNPN, CDR2 SVGIG (reference sequence). CDR3 length: 12 residues. Full variable domain (remainder filled in from reference TRBV30 and TRBJ2-5): SQTIHQWPATLVQPVGSPLSLECTVEGTSNPNLYWYRQAAGRGLQLLFYSVGIGQISSEVPQNLSASRPQDRQFILSSKKLLLSDSGFYLCAWDSFQETQYFGPGTRLLVL.

The chain uses TRBV6-1 and TRBJ2-7, with 9 nucleotides matching TRBD1. The CDR3 length is 15 residues. Germline loops: CDR1 MNHNS, CDR2 SASEGT. The ends lost 7 bases at V and 4 bases at J; junction bases unmatched: 11. As DNA, the CDR3 is TGTGCCAGCACCCTATTCACCGGGACAGGGTACGAGCAGTACTTC. Protein sequence: CASTLFTGTGYEQYF.

The chain has TRBV20-1 and TRBJ2-3, with D possibly being TRBD2 (6 bases). CDR1 DFQATT and CDR2 SNEGSKA come from the germline V gene (reference sequence). CDR3 length: 14 amino acids. V lost 3 bases and J 0 bases, leaving 10 bases between the germline ends. The DNA for the CDR3 is TGCAGTGCTAGGGGGGGAATAAGCACAGATACGCAGTATTTT. Its translation is CSARGGISTDTQYF.

This clonotype was recorded at least ten times. The V and J genes are TRBV20-1 and TRBJ1-1; possibly TRBD1 for D (6 bases). This CDR3 comprises 14 residues. The germline gives CDR1 DFQATT, CDR2 SNEGSKA (reference sequence). CDR3 bases: TGCAGGCCAGAGCTTGGACAGACCCCCACTGAAGCTTTCTTT. It specifies CRPELGQTPTEAFF.

This clonotype was picked up many times. The CDR3 DNA sequence: TGTGCCATCAGTAAATCCAGGGGGGAAGAGACCCAGTACTTC. Residues: CAISKSRGEETQYF. This chain links TRBV10-3 with TRBJ2-5; a possible D gene is TRBD1 (7 bases). V lost 5 bases, J lost 3 bases, and 13 bases lay in between. Per germline, CDR1 ENHRY and CDR2 SYGVKD. This CDR3 has 14 residues.

This sequence joins TRBV20-1 and TRBJ2-3; 11 bases align to TRBD2. Germline-derived CDR1 and CDR2 are DFQATT and SNEGSKA (reference sequence). Unmatched junction bases numbered 11, after V lost 6 bases and J lost 6 bases. The CDR3 totals 15 residues. CDR3 sequence (DNA): TGCAGTGCGGATTTACCGGGACTAGCGGTTGATACGCAGTATTTT. It encodes CSADLPGLAVDTQYF.

The J gene is TRBJ2-1, the V gene TRBV18, with 13 nucleotides matching TRBD2. V shed 6 bases, J shed 9 bases, and the junction held 14 bases outside the gene matches. There are 17 residues in the CDR3. Germline CDR1 reads KGHSH; CDR2 reads LQKENI. For the CDR3, the DNA is TGTGCCAGCTCCTCGTCAAGGGGACTAGCGGGATTGGGTGAGCAGTTCTTC. This encodes CASSSSRGLAGLGEQFF.

There are a few counts of this clonotype. The J gene is TRBJ2-6, the V gene TRBV5-1; D call uncertain. Trimming removed 0 bases from V and 0 bases from J, with 10 bases in between. Looked up from germline, CDR1 is SGHRS and CDR2 is YFSETQ. The CDR3 has 17 amino acids. The CDR3 loop is CASSLVPTASGANVLTF. The CDR3 DNA sequence: TGCGCCAGCAGCTTGGTCCCGACGGCCTCTGGGGCCAACGTCCTGACTTTC.

The chain employs TRBV7-2 and TRBJ2-7; 8 positions match TRBD2. There are 16 residues in the CDR3. Unmatched junction bases numbered 9, after V lost 3 bases and J lost 2 bases. CDR1 is SGHTA and CDR2 is FQGNSA in the germline V gene. CDR3 DNA sequence: TGTGCCAGCAGCTTGACCTTAGCGGGGAGGGCCTACGAGCAGTACTTC. Amino acids: CASSLTLAGRAYEQYF.

The chain carries TRBV28 and TRBJ1-5; possibly TRBD1 for D (5 bases). The CDR3 contains 14 residues. The V and J ends lost 3 bases and 11 bases respectively, with 17 bases between them. The germline CDR1 and CDR2 sequences are MDHEN and SYDVKM. CDR3 region: CASSFELGRRAQHF. DNA for the CDR3: TGTGCCAGCAGTTTTGAGTTGGGGCGAAGGGCCCAGCATTTT.

This clonotype appeared a few times. The V call is TRBV7-2, the J call TRBJ2-7; 9 bases line up with TRBD2. Germline trimming cut 1 base from V and 4 bases from J; bases unmatched to any gene: 8. The CDR3 spans 16 residues. Per the germline V gene, CDR1 is SGHTA and CDR2 is FQGNSA. The CDR3 DNA reads TGTGCCAGCAGCTTAGTTGGCGGGGGGGCAGGTTACGAGCAGTACTTC. Amino acids: CASSLVGGGAGYEQYF. The complete variable domain, with remaining parts taken from reference TRBV7-2 and TRBJ2-7, reads GAGVSQSPSNKVTEKGKDVELRCDPISGHTALYWYRQSLGQGLEFLIYFQGNSAPDKSGLPSDRFSAERTGGSVSTLTIQRTQQEDSAVYLCASSLVGGGAGYEQYFGPGTRLTVT.

This clonotype was seen repeatedly, ten times or more. The chain recombines TRBV6-5 with TRBJ1-3; unclear D gene. Per the germline V gene, CDR1 is MNHEY and CDR2 is SVGAGI. V lost 5 bases and J 0 bases, leaving 11 bases between the germline ends. This CDR3 has 15 amino acids. CDR3 region: CASSRTGNSGNTIYF. The CDR3 DNA reads as TGTGCCAGCAGTCGGACCGGGAACTCTGGAAACACCATATATTTT.

This clonotype was seen only a few times. The chain recombines TRBV6-2 or TRBV6-3 with TRBJ2-7; D is undetermined. Trimming stripped 8 bases from V and 0 bases from J, with 11 bases between. The CDR3 totals 13 residues. Looked up from germline, CDR1 is MNHEY and CDR2 is SVGEGT. Here the CDR3 DNA reads TGTGCCAGCTTCTCTGTTAGCTCCTACGAGCAGTACTTC. Its translation is CASFSVSSYEQYF.

This chain connects TRBV27 to TRBJ1-5; D not resolved. The CDR3 runs to 12 residues. Trimming removed 8 bases from V and 7 bases from J, with 12 bases in between. The germline V gene encodes CDR1 MNHEY and CDR2 SMNVEV (reference sequence). The CDR3 DNA reads TGTGCCAGCCCTTCTTCCCGGCAGCCCCAGCATTTT. Translating gives CASPSSRQPQHF.

This clonotype has just a few counts. The chain uses TRBV7-9 and TRBJ1-2, with D unresolved. Trimming removed 5 bases at V and 2 bases at J, with 9 bases between. CDR3 length: 13 amino acids. Germline V gene lookup returns CDR1 SEHNR and CDR2 FQNEAQ (reference sequence). CDR3 region: CASSRSENYGYTF. Written as DNA, the CDR3 is TGTGCCAGCAGCCGCTCGGAAAACTATGGCTACACCTTC.

This clonotype was detected a few times. The junction differs from germline at one of its ends, possibly a read error. This chain joins TRBV15 and TRBJ1-4, with unresolved D. The CDR3 loop spans 13 amino acids. CDR1 is LNHNV, CDR2 YYDKDF, per germline (reference sequence). Here the CDR3 DNA reads TGTGCCTCCAGCAGAGATCTCAGTGAAAAACTGTTTTTT. Amino acids: CASSRDLSEKLFF.

This clonotype appeared a few times. The genes are TRBV6-2 or TRBV6-3 and TRBJ2-1, with 7 bases that match TRBD2. This CDR3 is built from 13 residues. Trimming took 7 bases from V and 8 from J; bases not matched to a gene: 8. Looked up from germline, CDR1 is MNHEY and CDR2 is SVGEGT. CDR3 amino acids: CASMREGEYEQFF. The CDR3 DNA reads TGTGCCAGCATGAGGGAGGGCGAGTATGAGCAGTTCTTC.

This clonotype has only a few counts. The chain carries TRBV5-1 and TRBJ2-7, with D hard to call. Trimming shortened V by 5 bases and J by 3 bases, and 9 bases separated the two germline ends. The CDR3 totals 12 residues. Germline V gives CDR1 SGHRS, CDR2 YFSETQ. The CDR3 DNA reads TGCGCCAGCAGGGCCACAGACTACGAGCAGTACTTC. Its protein is CASRATDYEQYF.

This chain links TRBV4-2 with TRBJ1-5, with no clear D. The CDR3 covers 18 residues. The V gene's germline CDR1 is LGHNA and CDR2 YNFKEQ. V was clipped by 4 bases and J by 0 bases, with 19 bases between them. The CDR3 coding sequence is TGTGCCAGCAGCCCAGATATCAGTATCATTTATAGCAATCAGCCCCAGCATTTT. Its translation is CASSPDISIIYSNQPQHF.

This clonotype has more than one count but fewer than ten. The chain has TRBV2 and TRBJ1-4, with 7 bases fitting TRBD1. J lost 3 bases, V lost 6 bases, and 4 bases had no gene match. Germline CDR1 is SNHLY and CDR2 is FYNNEI. This CDR3 contains 14 residues. The CDR3 reads CASRGGTANEKLFF. As DNA, the CDR3 is TGTGCCAGCAGAGGGGGCACGGCTAATGAAAAACTGTTTTTT.